This T cell receptor beta chain was sequenced during a study of T-cell reconstitution after alpha-beta-depleted transplantation in children. Regarding the study as a whole: Roughly two months post-transplant, alpha-beta T cells reportedly originated from several hundred graft clones that had expanded.

During its preparation, the TCRbeta library received unique molecular identifiers. TCRdb reanalysed the PCR reads using MiXCR and keeps one entry per CDR3 protein. The sample consists of fewer than 500,000 distinct CDR3 sequences, roughly 44% of them appearing once. V was shortened by 4 bases and J by 6 bases, with 12 bases between the two germline ends. Looked up from germline, CDR1 is SGHRS and CDR2 is YFSETQ. This CDR3 is 13 amino acids long. Points on this clonotype: Its antigen is as yet unknown.

The genes are TRBV5-1 and TRBJ2-3; tentatively, D is TRBD1 or TRBD2 (5 bases each). This clonotype originated in a girl aged 2 to 9 with aplastic anemia, due to receive a stem cell transplant. Specimen: PBMCs, collected before TCRalphabeta/CD19-depleted stem cell transplant. CDR3 in amino acids: CASSHEGWDTQYF. The CDR3 DNA sequence: TGCGCCAGCAGCCACGAGGGGTGGGATACGCAGTATTTT.